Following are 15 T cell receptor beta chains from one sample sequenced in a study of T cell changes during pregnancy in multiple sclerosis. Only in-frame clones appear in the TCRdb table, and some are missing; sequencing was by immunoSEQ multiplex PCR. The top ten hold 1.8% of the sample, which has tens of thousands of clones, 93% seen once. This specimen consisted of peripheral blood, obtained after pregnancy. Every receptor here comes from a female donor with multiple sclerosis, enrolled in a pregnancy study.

This CDR3 reads CASSLIGGANTGELFF. The DNA of the CDR3 is TGTGCCAGCAGTTTAATTGGAGGGGCGAACACCGGGGAGCTGTTTTTT. V and J are TRBV28 and TRBJ2-2; D may be TRBD2 (6 bases). The CDR3 contains 16 residues. Germline CDR1 MDHEN, CDR2 SYDVKM. V lost 2 bases and J lost 0, with 10 bases in between.

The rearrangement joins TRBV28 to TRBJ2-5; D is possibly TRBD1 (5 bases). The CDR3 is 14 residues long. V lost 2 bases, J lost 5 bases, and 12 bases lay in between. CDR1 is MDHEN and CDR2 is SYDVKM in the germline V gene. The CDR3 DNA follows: TGTGCCAGCAGTTTAATCAGGGTTTCTGAGACCCAGTACTTC. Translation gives CASSLIRVSETQYF.

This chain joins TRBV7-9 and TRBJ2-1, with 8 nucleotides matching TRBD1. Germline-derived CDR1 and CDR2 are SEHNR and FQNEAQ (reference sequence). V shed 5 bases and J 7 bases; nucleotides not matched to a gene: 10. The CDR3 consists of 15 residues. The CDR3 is CASSPDRGATNEQFF. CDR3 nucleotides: TGTGCCAGCAGCCCAGACAGGGGAGCCACAAATGAGCAGTTCTTC.

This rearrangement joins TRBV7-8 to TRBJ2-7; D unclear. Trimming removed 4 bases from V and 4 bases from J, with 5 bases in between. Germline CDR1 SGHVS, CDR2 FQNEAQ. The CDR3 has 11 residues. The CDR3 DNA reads TGTGCCAGCAGCTCCCGGTACGAGCAGTACTTC. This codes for CASSSRYEQYF.

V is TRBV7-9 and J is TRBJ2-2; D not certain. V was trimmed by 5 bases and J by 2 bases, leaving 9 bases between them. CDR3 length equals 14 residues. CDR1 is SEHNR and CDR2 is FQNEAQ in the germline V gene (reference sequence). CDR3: CASSHLANTGELFF. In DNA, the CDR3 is TGTGCCAGCAGCCATTTGGCCAACACCGGGGAGCTGTTTTTT.

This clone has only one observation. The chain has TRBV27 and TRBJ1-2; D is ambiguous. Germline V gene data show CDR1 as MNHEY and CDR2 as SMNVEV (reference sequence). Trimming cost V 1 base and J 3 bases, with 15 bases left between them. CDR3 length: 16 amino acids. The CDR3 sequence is CASSLYLSADYYGYTF. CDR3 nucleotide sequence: TGTGCCAGCAGTTTATATTTAAGTGCAGACTACTATGGCTACACCTTC.

The CDR3 sequence is CASSPGLGTDTQYF. CDR3 nucleotides: TGTGCCAGCTCACCGGGCTTGGGCACAGATACGCAGTATTTT. The chain couples TRBV18 to TRBJ2-3, with D hard to call. The V end lost 3 bases, the J end lost 1 base, and 8 bases lay between the germline ends. Germline CDR1 reads KGHSH; CDR2 reads LQKENI. This CDR3 has 14 residues.

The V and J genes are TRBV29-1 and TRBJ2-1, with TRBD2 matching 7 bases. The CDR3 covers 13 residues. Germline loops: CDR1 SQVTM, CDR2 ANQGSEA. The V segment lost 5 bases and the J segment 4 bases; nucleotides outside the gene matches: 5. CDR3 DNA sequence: TGCAGCGTTCGCGGGAGCTCTTACAATGAGCAGTTCTTC. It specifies CSVRGSSYNEQFF.

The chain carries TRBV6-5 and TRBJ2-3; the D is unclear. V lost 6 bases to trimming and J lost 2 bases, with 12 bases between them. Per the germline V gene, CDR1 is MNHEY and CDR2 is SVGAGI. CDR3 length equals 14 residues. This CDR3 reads CASSPTQYTDTQYF. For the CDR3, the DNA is TGTGCCAGCAGCCCCACGCAGTACACAGATACGCAGTATTTT.

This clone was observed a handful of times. The CDR3 loop reads CASGTIAGARYEQYF. The CDR3 DNA reads TGTGCCAGCGGAACGATAGCGGGAGCCCGTTACGAGCAGTACTTC. V is TRBV27 and J is TRBJ2-7, with TRBD2 matching over 9 bases. The CDR3 loop spans 15 amino acids. Germline V CDR1 and CDR2: MNHEY, SMNVEV (reference sequence). J was trimmed by 4 bases and V by 8 bases; bases with no gene match: 12.

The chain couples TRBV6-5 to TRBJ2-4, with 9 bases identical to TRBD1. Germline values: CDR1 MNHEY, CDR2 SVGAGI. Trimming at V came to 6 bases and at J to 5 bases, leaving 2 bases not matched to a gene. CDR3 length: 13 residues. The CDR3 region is CASRRTGENIQYF. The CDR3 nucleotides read TGTGCCAGCAGGCGGACAGGGGAAAACATTCAGTACTTC.

CDR3 nucleotide sequence: TGTGCTAGTGGTTTGGGGGACAGGGGTCTCCAAGAGACCCAGTACTTC. This gives the protein CASGLGDRGLQETQYF. The genes are TRBV12-5 and TRBJ2-5, with 10 bases matching TRBD1. J was trimmed by 1 base and V by 1 base; bases with no gene match: 3. The CDR3 has 16 residues. CDR1 and CDR2 (germline): LGHNT, FRNRAP. Using reference TRBV12-5 and TRBJ2-5 for the parts outside the CDR3, the full variable domain is DARVTQTPRHKVTEMGQEVTMRCQPILGHNTVFWYRQTMMQGLELLAYFRNRAPLDDSGMPKDRFSAEMPDATLATLKIQPSEPRDSAVYFCASGLGDRGLQETQYFGPGTRLLVL.

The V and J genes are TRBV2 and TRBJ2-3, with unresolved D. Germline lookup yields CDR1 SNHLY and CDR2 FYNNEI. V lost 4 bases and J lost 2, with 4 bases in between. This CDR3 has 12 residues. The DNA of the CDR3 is TGTGCCAGCAGTGCAGACACAGATACGCAGTATTTT. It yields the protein CASSADTDTQYF.

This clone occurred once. In DNA form, the CDR3 reads TGTGCCAGCAGCTTATCGAGGTCCTACGAGCAGTACTTC. It encodes CASSLSRSYEQYF. This sequence joins TRBV7-6 and TRBJ2-7; D gene ambiguous. The germline V gene encodes CDR1 SGHVS and CDR2 FNYEAQ. There are 13 residues in the CDR3. Between the trimmed V and J ends, which lost 2 bases and 1 base, there was a span of 6 bases. The full variable domain, rest sourced from reference TRBV7-6 and TRBJ2-7, is GAGVSQSPRYKVTKRGQDVALRCDPISGHVSLYWYRQALGQGPEFLTYFNYEAQQDKSGLPNDRFSAERPEGSISTLTIQRTEQRDSAMYRCASSLSRSYEQYFGPGTRLTVT.

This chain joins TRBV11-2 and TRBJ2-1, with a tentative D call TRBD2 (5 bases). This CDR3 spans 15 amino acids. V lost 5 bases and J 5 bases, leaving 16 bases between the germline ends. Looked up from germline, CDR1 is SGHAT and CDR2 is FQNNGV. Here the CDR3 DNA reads TGTGCCAGCAGCCCACGGACTGCCCCCAACAATGAGCAGTTCTTC. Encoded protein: CASSPRTAPNNEQFF.